These T cell receptor beta chains were read from a single sample in a study of blood T cell repertoires in COVID-19. The protocol was immunoSEQ multiplex PCR, while the TCRdb copy is restricted to in-frame clones and leaves out a portion. The sample records roughly 70,000 clones, roughly four fifths being singletons. The material sequenced was peripheral blood. The receptors originated from a man aged 65 to 79 with COVID-19, enrolled during active disease. Each CDR3 is given with its conserved first and last residue. The order of the fields is D gene, V gene, J gene, clone size, CDR3 DNA, CDR3 protein. D genes are given only for firm matches. Expanded clones are given a class, and other clones once, few, many or no size at all.

d_call: .
v_call: TRBV19
j_call: TRBJ2-4
clone_size: .
cdr3_nt: TGTGCCAGTAGACCGACAAGACGATTAGCCAAAAACATTCAGTACTTC
cdr3_aa: CASRPTRRLAKNIQYF

d_call: TRBD2
v_call: TRBV6-5
j_call: TRBJ2-7
clone_size: .
cdr3_nt: TGTGCCAGCACCTCGGGGGGGCTGAGCTCCTACGAGCAGTACTTC
cdr3_aa: CASTSGGLSSYEQYF

d_call: TRBD1
v_call: TRBV7-2
j_call: TRBJ2-2
clone_size: few
cdr3_nt: TGTGCCAGCAGTAGGGACAGATCGAACACCGGGGAGCTGTTTTTT
cdr3_aa: CASSRDRSNTGELFF

d_call: TRBD2
v_call: TRBV2
j_call: TRBJ2-7
clone_size: .
cdr3_nt: TGTGCCAGCAGTTCTCAAGGACTAGCGGGAGGCGAGCAGTACTTC
cdr3_aa: CASSSQGLAGGEQYF

d_call: TRBD1
v_call: TRBV7-9
j_call: TRBJ2-3
clone_size: .
cdr3_nt: TGTGCCAGCAGCTATGGCAGGGGGAAAGATACGCAGTATTTT
cdr3_aa: CASSYGRGKDTQYF

d_call: TRBD2
v_call: TRBV29-1
j_call: TRBJ2-7
clone_size: .
cdr3_nt: TGCAGCGTTGAGTTTTCTAGCGGGAGGTCTAGCTCCTACGAGCAGTACTTC
cdr3_aa: CSVEFSSGRSSSYEQYF

d_call: TRBD2
v_call: TRBV7-6
j_call: TRBJ2-1
clone_size: .
cdr3_nt: TGTGCCAGCAGCTTAGCGGTGATAGGACTAGCGGGAGAAGGATTCCACAATGAGCAGTTCTTC
cdr3_aa: CASSLAVIGLAGEGFHNEQFF

d_call: TRBD1
v_call: TRBV9
j_call: TRBJ2-2
clone_size: .
cdr3_nt: TGTGCCAGCACCTTAGGGGCAGGGGGCACCGGGGAGCTGTTTTTT
cdr3_aa: CASTLGAGGTGELFF

d_call: TRBD2
v_call: TRBV5-4
j_call: TRBJ2-3
clone_size: .
cdr3_nt: TGTGCCAGCAGCCCCACGAGCGGGAGGGTGACAGATACGCAGTATTTT
cdr3_aa: CASSPTSGRVTDTQYF

d_call: .
v_call: TRBV30
j_call: TRBJ2-1
clone_size: once
cdr3_nt: TGTGCCTGGAGTTTAACGACAGAGCAGTTCTTC
cdr3_aa: CAWSLTTEQFF

d_call: TRBD1
v_call: TRBV4-2
j_call: TRBJ2-7
clone_size: few
cdr3_nt: TGTGCCAGCAGCCAAGGGGTACAGGGGACGCACGAGCAGTACTTC
cdr3_aa: CASSQGVQGTHEQYF

d_call: .
v_call: TRBV5-1
j_call: TRBJ2-7
clone_size: few
cdr3_nt: TGCGCCAGCACCCCAGACAGGTACTACGAGCAGTACTTC
cdr3_aa: CASTPDRYYEQYF

d_call: .
v_call: TRBV9
j_call: TRBJ2-2
clone_size: .
cdr3_nt: TGTGCCAGCAGCGTAGATTTGGGCAGACGCACCGGGGAGCTGTTTTTT
cdr3_aa: CASSVDLGRRTGELFF

d_call: TRBD1
v_call: TRBV7-2
j_call: TRBJ2-5
clone_size: .
cdr3_nt: TGTGCCAGCAGCCACGTAGTGGGACAGGGGCAAGAGACCCAGTACTTC
cdr3_aa: CASSHVVGQGQETQYF

d_call: .
v_call: TRBV19
j_call: TRBJ1-5
clone_size: few
cdr3_nt: TGTGCCAGTAGTAAACAGGGAGCAGGGCAGCCCCAGCATTTT
cdr3_aa: CASSKQGAGQPQHF

d_call: .
v_call: TRBV27
j_call: TRBJ2-7
clone_size: .
cdr3_nt: TGTGCCAGCAGTCGTACTAGGAAGCCCTACGAGCAGTACTTC
cdr3_aa: CASSRTRKPYEQYF

d_call: TRBD1
v_call: TRBV5-1
j_call: TRBJ2-2
clone_size: .
cdr3_nt: TGCGCCAGCAGCCCCCGACAGGGGAGTTCCGGGGAGCTGTTTTTT
cdr3_aa: CASSPRQGSSGELFF

d_call: .
v_call: TRBV6-2/TRBV6-3
j_call: TRBJ1-2
clone_size: few
cdr3_nt: TGTGCCAGCAGTTACTCGAGCGGCCCACTCAATGGCTACACCTTC
cdr3_aa: CASSYSSGPLNGYTF

d_call: .
v_call: TRBV5-8
j_call: TRBJ2-4
clone_size: .
cdr3_nt: TGTGCCAGCAGCTTGGTGGGGGCTCAGTACTTC
cdr3_aa: CASSLVGAQYF